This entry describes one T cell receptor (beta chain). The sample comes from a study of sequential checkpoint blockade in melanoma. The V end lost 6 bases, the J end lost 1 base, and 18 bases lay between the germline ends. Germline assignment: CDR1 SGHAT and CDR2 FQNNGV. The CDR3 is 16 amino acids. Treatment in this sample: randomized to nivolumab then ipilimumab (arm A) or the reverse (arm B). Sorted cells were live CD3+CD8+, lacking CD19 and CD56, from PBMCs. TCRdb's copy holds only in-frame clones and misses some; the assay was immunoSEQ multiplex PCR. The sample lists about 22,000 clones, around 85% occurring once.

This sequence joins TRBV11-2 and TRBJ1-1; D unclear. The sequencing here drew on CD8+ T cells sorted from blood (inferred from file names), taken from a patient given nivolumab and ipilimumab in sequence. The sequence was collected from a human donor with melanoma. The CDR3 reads CASRLVEPRGNTEAFF. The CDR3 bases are TGTGCCAGCAGACTGGTGGAGCCCCGGGGGAACACTGAAGCTTTCTTT. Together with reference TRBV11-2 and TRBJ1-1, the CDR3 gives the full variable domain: EAGVAQSPRYKIIEKRQSVAFWCNPISGHATLYWYQQILGQGPKLLIQFQNNGVVDDSQLPKDRFSAERLKGVDSTLKIQPAKLEDSAVYLCASRLVEPRGNTEAFFGQGTRLTVV.